The TCR beta chain described here comes from a study of lymphopenia after photon versus proton radiotherapy (dated by TCRdb to about 2019). In terms of the full investigation: Photon and proton radiation therapy were compared by the study for their immunological effects in patients with gastrointestinal tumors who developed high-grade lymphopenia. A cohort of some 21 patients with gastrointestinal tumors who received either photon or proton therapy and subsequently developed lymphopenia was included. The study aimed to characterize how the two radiation modalities differ in their impact on the immune system.

Beyond this particular receptor, the publication reports: The survival association was assessed only in patients who died, and the authors presented better survival with proton therapy as a possibility rather than a demonstrated result. Across the cohort, among patients who died, a greater drop in TCR diversity after the nadir was inversely correlated with overall survival time. Proton-treated patients stayed relatively stable during treatment, while photon-treated patients lost naive T cells and TCR diversity and gained effector/memory populations. After the lymphocyte count nadir, oligoclonal expansion, especially of CD8+ Temra cells, was observed in photon-treated repertoires, and the drop in diversity was driven by this expansion.

Concerning this clone: The antigen this receptor binds is unknown. One base away there is no much larger clone; base qualities are not given.

Library creation used the immunoSEQ multiplex PCR assay. Deep sequencing of rearranged TCR beta loci, alongside multiparametric flow cytometry, was used to profile T cell repertoires. Entries here come from immuneACCESS through TCRdb and include only in-frame sequences with V and J called. Some clones fail to appear in such tables; in the studies checked, an unresolved V gene covers under half of the shortfall, and the cause of the remainder is unknown. In all, the sample holds tens of thousands of clones, and 87% of those were seen once. The ten most abundant clones make up 10% to 12% of the sample. The germline V gene provides CDR1 SGHRS and CDR2 YFSETQ. Taken from cysteine to phenylalanine, the CDR3 has 16 residues. The sequence is cut down to CDR3 DNA, 48 bases in frame from base 1. V is cut by 0 bases and J by 0 bases, and the space between the germline ends is 10 bases.

Recombination joined TRBV5-1 with TRBJ2-1; D gene: possibly TRBD2, on 5 matching bases. The clonotype comes from a man older than 75 with esophageal cancer. Sequencing used peripheral blood, obtained from a patient treated with proton-based radiotherapy. The CDR3 protein: CASSLDGRSSYNEQFF. The DNA reads as follows: TGCGCCAGCAGCTTGGATGGGAGAAGCTCCTACAATGAGCAGTTCTTC.